The 9 T cell receptor beta chains below come from one sample, sequenced in a study of identical twins. TCRdb used MiXCR to reprocess the 5' RACE reads, holding one entry per CDR3 protein. The table lists roughly 540,000 distinct CDR3 sequences, 22% of them singletons, with about 0.91% in the top ten. The sample was also reused in another study, on T cells expressing NK-cell markers.

The material sequenced was CD4+ T cells sorted from blood. The receptors stem from a woman under 30 in good health.

The genes are TRBV20-1 and TRBJ1-2; 8 bases are shared with TRBD1. V was clipped by 5 bases and J by 6 bases; unmatched bases: 8. Germline V gives CDR1 DFQATT, CDR2 SNEGSKA (reference sequence). The CDR3 has 13 amino acids. CDR3 sequence reads: CSAGQGPINGYTF. In DNA, the CDR3 is TGCAGTGCTGGACAGGGACCAATTAATGGCTACACCTTC.

This clonotype was seen more than once but under ten times. For the CDR3, the DNA is TGTGCCAGCGGCGAGGGCGGTAACACCGGGGAGCTGTTTTTT. Residues: CASGEGGNTGELFF. The chain links TRBV12-3 or TRBV12-4 to TRBJ2-2, with D tentatively TRBD2 (5 bases). The CDR3 loop spans 14 amino acids. Trimming stripped 8 bases from V and 2 bases from J, with 12 bases between.

This clonotype was observed a handful of times. The V gene is TRBV5-6, the J gene TRBJ2-7; TRBD2 matches 10 bases. The CDR3 length is 15 residues. Looked up from germline, CDR1 is SGHDT and CDR2 is YYEEEE. The ends lost 3 bases at V and 7 bases at J; junction bases unmatched: 10. In DNA form, the CDR3 reads TGTGCCAGCAGCTCCCCTAGCGGGAGAGGGCTGGAGCAGTACTTC. This translates into CASSSPSGRGLEQYF.

The chain uses TRBV20-1 and TRBJ2-2; TRBD2 matches at 13 bases. Germline lookup yields CDR1 DFQATT and CDR2 SNEGSKA (reference sequence). Losses at the gene ends were 6 bases for V and 1 base for J; bases not matched to a gene: 8. The CDR3 extends over 17 amino acids. The CDR3 is CSASGTSGILNTGELFF. DNA for the CDR3: TGCAGTGCGTCCGGGACTAGCGGGATCTTGAACACCGGGGAGCTGTTTTTT.

In DNA, the CDR3 is TGCGCCAGCAGACTGACAGGGGACACTGAAGCTTTCTTT. It is translated as CASRLTGDTEAFF. The V gene is TRBV5-1, the J gene TRBJ1-1; 8 bases map to TRBD1. V was clipped by 5 bases and J by 3 bases; unmatched bases: 3. This CDR3 comprises 13 residues. The germline V gene encodes CDR1 SGHRS and CDR2 YFSETQ.

A few counts support this clonotype. The chain employs TRBV10-3 and TRBJ1-1, with D uncertain. Germline V lookup: CDR1 ENHRY, CDR2 SYGVKD. CDR3 size: 13 residues. V lost 8 bases, J lost 0 bases, and 10 bases lay in between. The CDR3 is CAISYSMNTEAFF. The CDR3, as DNA: TGTGCCATCTCCTACAGCATGAACACTGAAGCTTTCTTT.

The chain links TRBV12-3 or TRBV12-4 to TRBJ1-1; D might be TRBD1 (6 bases). The CDR3 loop spans 13 amino acids. The V end was cut by 7 bases, the J end by 1 base, with 10 bases between. CDR3 nucleotide sequence: TGTGCCAGCAACAGGGTGGGGAACACTGAAGCTTTCTTT. Translated, it gives CASNRVGNTEAFF.

This clonotype was detected a few times. The genes are TRBV24-1 and TRBJ2-1; D may match TRBD1 or TRBD2 (6 bases each). Germline CDR1 and CDR2: KGHDR and SFDVKD. The CDR3 runs 14 residues. Trimming left V 8 bases short and J 4 bases short, with 14 bases between. The CDR3 region has the DNA TGTGCCACCAATCAGACTAGGGGGTACAATGAGCAGTTCTTC. It yields the protein CATNQTRGYNEQFF.

The chain couples TRBV6-1 to TRBJ2-7; D might be TRBD2 (7 bases). CDR1 is MNHNS, CDR2 SASEGT, per germline. Trimming pared 11 bases from V and 4 bases from J, leaving 21 bases between. This CDR3 contains 14 residues. The CDR3 is CAGKGGTKGYEQYF. The CDR3 DNA follows: TGTGCCGGAAAGGGGGGGACCAAAGGGTACGAGCAGTACTTC.